This T cell receptor beta chain was identified in a study of blood T cell repertoires in COVID-19. For the study at large: T cells, B-cell-depleted T cells, or PBMCs provided the cDNA or gDNA that served as material.

Clones were sequenced by immunoSEQ multiplex PCR, and TCRdb holds only the in-frame ones, with some missing. This table has approximately 360,000 clones, around 92% appearing once. In this sample, this clone turned up once. After removal of 6 bases from V and 8 bases from J, the junction contained 4 bases not matched to a gene. The CDR3 has 13 amino acids. This sequence was found in a man aged 35 to 55 with acute or convalescent COVID-19. Sequencing used peripheral blood. The V gene is TRBV12-3 or TRBV12-4, the J gene TRBJ1-4, with 9 positions matching TRBD1. CDR3 coding DNA: TGTGCCAGCAGAGGACAGGGGCGGGAAAAACTGTTTTTT. Its translation: CASRGQGREKLFF.